The rows below give T cell receptor beta chains drawn from one sample of a study of cytomegalovirus exposure and HLA in healthy donors. The repertoire was sequenced with immunoSEQ multiplex PCR; TCRdb's copy has only in-frame clones and lacks some. The sample lists fewer than 200,000 clones; around 90% were seen once. Sequencing used PBMCs. Every receptor here comes from a boy aged 2 to 10 in good health and CMV-seronegative. Each CDR3 is given with its conserved first and last residue. The D gene is left open where the match is weak. Expanded clones get a size class; other rows say once, few or many, or leave the size out.

abundance | j_gene | v_gene | d_gene | CDR3nt | CDR3aa
once | TRBJ2-5 | TRBV5-1 | TRBD1 | TGCGCCAGCAGCTCAGGGACAGGGGTACATGCCTGGACCCAAGAGACCCAGTACTTC | CASSSGTGVHAWTQETQYF
NA | TRBJ1-1 | TRBV5-1 | NA | TGCGCCAGCTCGGTCGGGGGGAGAACTGAAGCTTTCTTT | CASSVGGRTEAFF
NA | TRBJ2-7 | TRBV7-3 | NA | TGTGCCAGCAGCTTAACCGGATCGGGGGACGAGCAGTACTTC | CASSLTGSGDEQYF
NA | TRBJ1-1 | TRBV7-9 | NA | TGTGCCAGCAGGCTCCTAGGGAACACTGAAGCTTTCTTT | CASRLLGNTEAFF
NA | TRBJ1-1 | TRBV19 | NA | TGTGCCAGTATTTCCAGGAACACTGAAGCTTTCTTT | CASISRNTEAFF
NA | TRBJ1-4 | TRBV7-9 | NA | TGTTCCAGCAGCTTAGTTCGGGATAACGAAAAACTGTTTTTT | CSSSLVRDNEKLFF
NA | TRBJ1-2 | TRBV28 | TRBD1 | TGTGCCACCGGGACAGCGAATGGCTACACCTTC | CATGTANGYTF
NA | TRBJ1-6 | TRBV30 | NA | TGTGCCTGGAGTGTGGGAGTGGCGGGCAATTCACCCCTCCACTTT | CAWSVGVAGNSPLHF
NA | TRBJ1-1 | TRBV10-2 | TRBD1 | TGCGCCAGCAGTGCATACTCCGGGACAGGGAGCGCCACTGAAGCTTTCTTT | CASSAYSGTGSATEAFF
NA | TRBJ2-7 | TRBV7-2 | NA | TGTGCCAGCAGCTTTAAGGGGCCAGGGGCCTACGAGCAGTACTTC | CASSFKGPGAYEQYF
NA | TRBJ1-5 | TRBV6-1 | NA | TGTGCCAGCAGTTCTGCAGGACAGACCTATCAGCCCCAGCATTTT | CASSSAGQTYQPQHF
few | TRBJ1-4 | TRBV7-9 | TRBD1 | TGTGCCAGCAGCCTGACAGGGGAGAGTGAAAAACTGTTTTTT | CASSLTGESEKLFF
NA | TRBJ2-3 | TRBV5-1 | TRBD2 | TGCGCCAGCACCATCATTAGCGGGGGGGCGGAAGATACGCAGTATTTT | CASTIISGGAEDTQYF
NA | TRBJ2-7 | TRBV7-2 | TRBD1 | TGTGCCAGCAGCTCCTACAGGGGGTCCCCCTACGAGCAGTACTTC | CASSSYRGSPYEQYF
NA | TRBJ1-4 | TRBV7-8 | NA | TGTGCCAGCAGCTTAGCGCAGGGAACTAATGAAAAACTGTTTTTT | CASSLAQGTNEKLFF
NA | TRBJ2-1 | TRBV6-5 | NA | TGTGCCAGCAGAACCAGAGCGGATGAGCAGTTCTTC | CASRTRADEQFF
NA | TRBJ2-7 | TRBV28 | NA | TGTGCCAGCAGTCAACAGGGCGGTATCTCCTACGAGCAGTACTTC | CASSQQGGISYEQYF
NA | TRBJ2-7 | TRBV11-2 | TRBD2 | TGTGCCAGCAGCCGGCTGGCGGGGGGACGTCTTATGGACGAGCAGTACTTC | CASSRLAGGRLMDEQYF
NA | TRBJ1-5 | TRBV28 | TRBD1 | TGTGCCAGCAGCCCAGGGGGCGAGAGCAATCAGCCCCAGCATTTT | CASSPGGESNQPQHF
NA | TRBJ1-1 | TRBV28 | NA | TGTGCCAGCAGTTTAGCGGTGATCAACACTGAAGCTTTCTTT | CASSLAVINTEAFF
NA | TRBJ1-1 | TRBV30 | NA | TGTGCCTGGGACCCACCAGACAGGAACACTGAAGCTTTCTTT | CAWDPPDRNTEAFF
NA | TRBJ2-7 | TRBV11-3 | NA | TGTGCCAGCAGCCCCCGGACACGACCCTACGAGCAGTACTTC | CASSPRTRPYEQYF
NA | TRBJ2-2 | TRBV19 | NA | TGTGCCAGTAGTATAGGGTCTTACGGGAACACCGGGGAGCTGTTTTTT | CASSIGSYGNTGELFF
NA | TRBJ2-5 | TRBV6-6 | NA | TGTGCCAGCAGATCCCCGACAGACCCTTCGGAGACCCAGTACTTC | CASRSPTDPSETQYF
NA | TRBJ2-7 | TRBV6-5 | TRBD1 | TGTGCCAGCCGCCGGGGACAGGGTACCTACGAGCAGTACTTC | CASRRGQGTYEQYF
NA | TRBJ1-2 | TRBV18 | NA | TGTGCCAGCTCCCCTGGGGGGGGATCCTTTGATGGCTACACCTTC | CASSPGGGSFDGYTF
NA | TRBJ2-7 | TRBV10-2 | NA | TGCGCCAGCAGTGAAGGCAGGTATACCGAGCAGTACTTC | CASSEGRYTEQYF
NA | TRBJ2-3 | TRBV12-5 | NA | TGTGCTAGTGGTTTGGTGGCTGGGGGGAGTGCAGATACGCAGTATTTT | CASGLVAGGSADTQYF
few | TRBJ1-5 | TRBV6-6 | NA | TGTGCCAGCACCCTGGGGGGGAGCAATCAGCCCCAGCATTTT | CASTLGGSNQPQHF
NA | TRBJ1-3 | TRBV28 | NA | TGTGCCAGCAGTCCGACAGTCCTCTCTGGAAACACCATATATTTT | CASSPTVLSGNTIYF
NA | TRBJ1-6 | TRBV15 | TRBD1 | TGTGCCACCAGCAGAGATACAGGACGGGACAGGGGCGATTTTTATAATTCACCCCTCCACTTT | CATSRDTGRDRGDFYNSPLHF
once | TRBJ2-3 | TRBV30 | TRBD2 | TGTGCCTGCACTAGCGGGAGAACAGATACGCAGTATTTT | CACTSGRTDTQYF
once | TRBJ2-3 | TRBV5-6 | TRBD2 | TGTGCCAGCAGCTTGGGACTAGCGGGGAGCACAGATACGCAGTATTTT | CASSLGLAGSTDTQYF
NA | TRBJ2-7 | TRBV28 | TRBD1 | TGTGCCAGCAGTCCCCCCGGGACAGGCTACGAGCAGTACTTC | CASSPPGTGYEQYF
NA | TRBJ1-3 | TRBV4-1 | NA | TGCGCCAGCAGCCAAGAAAGCCTCTTGGCTGGAAACACCATATATTTT | CASSQESLLAGNTIYF
NA | TRBJ1-4 | TRBV4-1 | NA | TGCGCCAGCAGCCCAGTCCAATGGCTCCGCGGGGCTAATGAAAAACTGTTTTTT | CASSPVQWLRGANEKLFF
NA | TRBJ2-2 | TRBV9 | NA | TGTGCCAGCAGCGTATACGGTTCGAACACCGGGGAGCTGTTTTTT | CASSVYGSNTGELFF
NA | TRBJ2-5 | TRBV10-3 | TRBD1 | TGTGCCATCAGGGACGACAGGGGGGGAGAGACCCAGTACTTC | CAIRDDRGGETQYF
NA | TRBJ1-1 | TRBV5-4 | TRBD1 | TGTGCCAGCAGCTACTCTCCCCTCAGGGGGCACGCTTTCTTT | CASSYSPLRGHAFF
NA | TRBJ1-5 | TRBV27 | NA | TGTGCCAGCAGTTTATTCCGGGGGCAGCCCCAGCATTTT | CASSLFRGQPQHF
NA | TRBJ2-3 | TRBV5-4 | NA | TGTGCCAGCAGCTTGTACAGCACTGATACGCAGTATTTT | CASSLYSTDTQYF
NA | TRBJ2-3 | TRBV19 | TRBD2 | TGTGCCACCCGCGATTGGGGTAGCGGGAGGCTGACAGATACGCAGTATTTT | CATRDWGSGRLTDTQYF
NA | TRBJ1-6 | TRBV30 | NA | TGTGCCTACCAACCATTCTTAGATAATTCACCCCTCCACTTT | CAYQPFLDNSPLHF
NA | TRBJ2-5 | TRBV11-3 | NA | TGTGCCAGCAGCTTACGGCCTAGCCCCCCAGAGACCCAGTACTTC | CASSLRPSPPETQYF
NA | TRBJ1-3 | TRBV14 | NA | TGTGCCAGCAGCCCGACTTCCCACTCTGGAAACACCATATATTTT | CASSPTSHSGNTIYF
NA | TRBJ2-7 | TRBV6-1 | TRBD2 | TGTGCCAGCAGTCTAGCGGGAGACTCCTACGAGCAGTACTTC | CASSLAGDSYEQYF
NA | TRBJ1-2 | TRBV28 | NA | TGTGCCAGCAACCAACGGGGGATCGACTATGGCTACACCTTC | CASNQRGIDYGYTF
NA | TRBJ1-6 | TRBV10-3 | NA | TGTGCCATCAGTGACTGGACTGGTTCACCCCTCCACTTT | CAISDWTGSPLHF
few | TRBJ1-3 | TRBV9 | NA | TGTGCCAGCAGCCACGAGGGGAGGAGAAACACCATATATTTT | CASSHEGRRNTIYF
NA | TRBJ2-7 | TRBV6-6 | NA | TGTGCCAGCAGTTACGCGGAGGACTGGTGCTTC | CASSYAEDWCF
NA | TRBJ2-7 | TRBV4-1 | NA | TGCGCCAGCAGCCAAGACAAAACGACAGCTACCTACGAGCAGTACTTC | CASSQDKTTATYEQYF
NA | TRBJ1-2 | TRBV19 | NA | TGTGCCAGTAGTATCCGACCGACAGAGAACTATGGCTACACCTTC | CASSIRPTENYGYTF
NA | TRBJ2-2 | TRBV6-6 | TRBD1 | TGTGCCAGCAAGGGGACAGTCTACACCGGGGAGCTGTTTTTT | CASKGTVYTGELFF
NA | TRBJ2-1 | TRBV5-6 | TRBD2 | TGTGCCAGCAGCGATACTAGCGGAAGCTCCTACAATGAGCAGTTCTTC | CASSDTSGSSYNEQFF
NA | TRBJ1-2 | TRBV5-6 | TRBD1 | TGTGCCAGCAGCCCCGGGACAGGGGGCCCATATGGCTACACCTTC | CASSPGTGGPYGYTF
NA | TRBJ2-7 | TRBV28 | NA | TGTGCCAGCAGTTCCACCTACGAGCAGTACTTC | CASSSTYEQYF